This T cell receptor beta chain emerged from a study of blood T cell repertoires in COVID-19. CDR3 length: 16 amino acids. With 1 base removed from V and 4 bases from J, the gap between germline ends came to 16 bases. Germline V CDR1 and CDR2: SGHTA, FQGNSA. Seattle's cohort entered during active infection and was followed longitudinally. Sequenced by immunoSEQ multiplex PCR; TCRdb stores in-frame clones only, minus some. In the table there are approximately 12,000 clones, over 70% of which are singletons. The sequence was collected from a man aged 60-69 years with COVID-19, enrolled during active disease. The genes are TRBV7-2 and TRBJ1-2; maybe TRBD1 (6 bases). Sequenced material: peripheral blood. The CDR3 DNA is TGTGCCAGCAGCTTAGTTCGCGACAGGACCTCCTATGGCTACACCTTC. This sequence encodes CASSLVRDRTSYGYTF.